The entry that follows covers one T cell receptor (beta chain) sequence. What it recognizes is unknown. CDR3 length: 14 residues. Germline V gene sequence: CDR1 SGHRS, CDR2 YFSETQ. V shed 6 bases and J 4 bases; nucleotides not matched to a gene: 5. This specimen belongs to a study of cytomegalovirus exposure and HLA in healthy donors. The overall study: Later, an analysis reported that the roughly 120 validation repertoires had used the same platform as the approximately 690 first-cohort repertoires.

Among the 100 to 150 subjects of the validation cohort, separate from the roughly 600-subject first cohort, were the donors. Only in-frame clones appear in the TCRdb table, and some are missing; sequencing was by immunoSEQ multiplex PCR. Of fewer than 120,000 clones in the sample, around nine tenths are singletons; the top ten hold roughly 1.4%. Notes on the study in general: As was reported, the classifier diagnosed cytomegalovirus status with high specificity and sensitivity. Most TCR sequences showed up rarely, but some public TCRs showed up in many donors.

The clonotype was recovered from a woman aged 25-40 years in good health and CMV-seropositive. The chain carries TRBV5-1 and TRBJ2-7, with 12 positions matching TRBD2. Source material: PBMCs. This CDR3 reads CASTLTSGRYEQYF. CDR3 in DNA: TGCGCCAGCACCCTGACTAGCGGGAGATACGAGCAGTACTTC.